Shown below are 20 T cell receptor beta chains from a single sample sequenced in a study of T cells after yellow fever vaccination. One entry per CDR3 protein, called by TCRdb with MiXCR from the 5' RACE reads. The data hold around 200,000 distinct CDR3 sequences, with roughly 11% observed a single time. Sequencing used CD8+ T cells sorted from PBMCs, obtained 15 days after the yellow fever booster vaccination. The receptors come from a man between 18 and 35 years old who received the YFV17D yellow fever vaccine.

The chain has TRBV2 and TRBJ2-7; D ambiguous. The germline V gene has CDR1 SNHLY and CDR2 FYNNEI. The length of the CDR3 is 11 residues. CDR3 region: CASSQGPMLMV. CDR3 nucleotide sequence: TGTGCCAGCAGTCAAGGACCGATGCTGATGGTC.

This clonotype was seen many times. In DNA, the CDR3 is TGTGCCAGCAGCCCAGTTCTAGCGGGGGAAGAGACCCAGTACTTC. It yields the protein CASSPVLAGEETQYF. The rearrangement links TRBV4-2 to TRBJ2-5, with 10 bases identical to TRBD2. The CDR3 has 15 residues. V shed 4 bases and J 3 bases; nucleotides not matched to a gene: 5. In germline, CDR1 is LGHNA, CDR2 YNFKEQ.

This clonotype was observed a few times. The J gene is TRBJ2-7, the V gene TRBV4-3, with no clear D. Germline CDR1 reads LGHNA; CDR2 reads YSLEER. This CDR3 contains 14 residues. V dropped 0 bases and J dropped 4 bases, with 10 bases sitting between them. CDR3: CASSQDRAPYEQYF. The CDR3 DNA is TGCGCCAGCAGCCAAGATCGGGCGCCGTACGAGCAGTACTTC.

This clonotype showed up many times. The chain joins TRBV6-1 to TRBJ1-2; D ambiguous. From germline, CDR1 is MNHNS and CDR2 SASEGT. V was pared by 5 bases and J by 3 bases, with 13 bases between. The CDR3 is made up of 14 amino acids. The CDR3 nucleotides are TGTGCCAGCAGTCCCTGGGTTTCGGACTATGGCTACACCTTC. Protein product: CASSPWVSDYGYTF.

This clonotype was counted only a few times. The chain combines TRBV5-1 with TRBJ2-1; 10 bases align to TRBD2. The germline gives CDR1 SGHRS, CDR2 YFSETQ. This CDR3 has 17 residues. J gave up 4 bases and V 4 bases, and 11 bases lay outside the gene matches. The CDR3, as DNA: TGCGCCAGCAGCCCAAGCGGGGGGGCCGCTTTTTACAATGAGCAGTTCTTC. Encoded protein: CASSPSGGAAFYNEQFF.

V is TRBV11-2 and J is TRBJ2-5; tentative D call: TRBD1 (6 bases). CDR3 length: 16 residues. Germline CDR1 and CDR2: SGHAT and FQNNGV. Trimming pared 1 base from V and 7 bases from J, leaving 19 bases between. CDR3 nucleotides: TGTGCCAGCAGCTTAGTCCCCCCGACAGGCAAAGTGACCCAGTACTTC. This sequence encodes CASSLVPPTGKVTQYF.

This clonotype turned up a few times. The chain uses TRBV4-1 and TRBJ2-1, with D unclear. Germline CDR1 and CDR2: MGHRA and YSYEKL. The CDR3 totals 13 residues. Trimming removed 0 bases at V and 9 bases at J, with 9 bases between. Here the CDR3 DNA reads TGCGCCAGCAGCCAAGAAAGGACGAGTGAGCAGTTCTTC. Translated, it gives CASSQERTSEQFF.

There are a few counts of this clonotype. The rearrangement joins TRBV6-6 to TRBJ1-2; D unclear. Germline CDR1 reads MNHNY; CDR2 reads SVGAGI (reference sequence). This CDR3 comprises 12 residues. V was clipped by 4 bases and J by 7 bases, with 10 bases between them. The CDR3 loop is CASSLSSGGYTF. The CDR3 bases are TGTGCCAGCAGTTTATCAAGTGGTGGCTACACCTTC.

This chain uses TRBV4-3 with TRBJ2-3; 8 bases are a match to TRBD2. Germline loops: CDR1 LGHNA, CDR2 YSLEER. The V and J ends lost 2 bases and 2 bases, in that order; junction bases with no gene match: 3. This CDR3 spans 15 amino acids. The CDR3 sequence: CASSQRGGLTDTQYF. CDR3 DNA: TGCGCCAGCAGCCAACGGGGGGGTCTCACAGATACGCAGTATTTT.

This chain links TRBV7-9 with TRBJ1-6; possibly TRBD1 for D (5 bases). The germline gives CDR1 SEHNR, CDR2 FQNEAQ (reference sequence). The CDR3 totals 14 residues. V was trimmed by 4 bases and J by 9 bases, leaving 13 bases between them. The CDR3 nucleotides are TGTGCCAGCAGCTCGGAACGGGGGACTTCACCCCTCCACTTT. Translating it yields CASSSERGTSPLHF.

This clonotype has only a few counts. V gene TRBV6-6 combines with J gene TRBJ2-3; the D gene is possibly TRBD1 (5 bases). Deletions cut 8 bases from V and 3 bases from J, with 12 bases between. Per germline, CDR1 MNHNY and CDR2 SVGAGI (reference sequence). The CDR3 is 13 residues long. The CDR3 DNA is TGTGCCAGCCTAAGGGGCCGTACAGATACGCAGTATTTT. This codes for CASLRGRTDTQYF.

V usage is TRBV19 and J usage is TRBJ1-2, with a possible D match to TRBD1 (5 bases). V was pared by 3 bases and J by 8 bases, with 13 bases between. CDR3 size: 13 residues. Germline loops: CDR1 LNHDA, CDR2 SQIVND (reference sequence). CDR3 in amino acids: CASSITTDGGYTF. DNA for the CDR3: TGTGCCAGTAGTATCACGACAGACGGAGGCTACACCTTC.

The rearrangement links TRBV7-9 to TRBJ1-2; D gene ambiguous. The CDR3 extends over 15 amino acids. Germline CDR1 SEHNR, CDR2 FQNEAQ (reference sequence). Trimming left V 4 bases short and J 2 bases short, with 14 bases between. The CDR3 DNA is TGTGCCAGCAGCTCCCCGGGTGGGAGCAACTATGGCTACACCTTC. Encoded protein: CASSSPGGSNYGYTF. Complete variable domain (other parts from reference TRBV7-9 and TRBJ1-2): DTGVSQNPRHKITKRGQNVTFRCDPISEHNRLYWYRQTLGQGPEFLTYFQNEAQLEKSRLLSDRFSAERPKGSFSTLEIQRTEQGDSAMYLCASSSPGGSNYGYTFGSGTRLTVV.

The rearrangement joins TRBV11-2 to TRBJ2-3, with D tentatively TRBD2 (6 bases). The germline CDR1 and CDR2 sequences are SGHAT and FQNNGV. This CDR3 region has 13 residues. The germline V and J ends were trimmed by 6 bases and 7 bases, with 14 bases remaining between them. The CDR3 here is CASRGGESYTQYF. CDR3 sequence (DNA): TGTGCCAGCAGGGGCGGGGAGAGCTATACGCAGTATTTT.

This clonotype has more than one count but fewer than ten. The DNA for the CDR3 is TGCGCCAGCAGCCAAGATTTGGTATCGGGGGCGAGGGAGACCCAGTACTTC. Translated, it gives CASSQDLVSGARETQYF. V gene TRBV4-3 combines with J gene TRBJ2-5; D is perhaps TRBD1 or TRBD2 (6 bases each). CDR1 and CDR2 from the germline V gene are LGHNA and YSLEER. V was cut by 0 bases and J by 5 bases, with 19 bases left in between. There are 17 residues in the CDR3.

This chain uses TRBV11-3 with TRBJ2-5; 7 nucleotides align to TRBD2. CDR1 and CDR2 (germline): SGHNT, YENEEA. The CDR3 is 13 residues long. V shed 2 bases, J shed 7 bases, and the junction held 4 bases outside the gene matches. This CDR3 reads CASSLRGEGTQYF. As DNA, the CDR3 is TGTGCCAGCAGCTTACGTGGGGAGGGGACCCAGTACTTC.

The chain employs TRBV11-2 and TRBJ2-7, with 7 nucleotides matching TRBD1. This CDR3 has 16 amino acids. The V and J ends lost 2 bases and 6 bases, in that order; junction bases with no gene match: 13. Germline CDR1 is SGHAT and CDR2 is FQNNGV. This chain's CDR3 is CASSLSKGAFQLEQYF. In DNA, the CDR3 is TGTGCCAGCAGCTTATCTAAGGGGGCGTTTCAACTCGAGCAGTACTTC.

This clonotype has at least ten counts. The chain is built from TRBV4-1 and TRBJ2-1; 9 positions agree with TRBD1. Germline loops: CDR1 MGHRA, CDR2 YSYEKL. V shed 0 bases and J 6 bases; nucleotides not matched to a gene: 6. CDR3 length: 16 amino acids. The CDR3: CASSQEWTGEFNEQFF. CDR3 coding DNA: TGCGCCAGCAGCCAAGAATGGACAGGGGAATTCAATGAGCAGTTCTTC.

This clonotype was detected ten times or more. The V and J genes are TRBV4-1 and TRBJ1-2; tentatively, D is TRBD1 (5 bases). From germline, CDR1 is MGHRA and CDR2 YSYEKL. The V gene lost 4 bases and the J gene lost 1 base, with 16 bases spanning the gap. CDR3 length equals 16 residues. The CDR3 here is CASSPIPGTINYGYTF. The CDR3 region has the DNA TGCGCCAGCAGCCCGATCCCGGGGACGATTAACTATGGCTACACCTTC.

The gene calls are TRBV6-2 or TRBV6-3 and TRBJ2-2; D may be TRBD2 (5 bases). Germline lookup yields CDR1 MNHEY and CDR2 SVGEGT. Trimming cost V 0 bases and J 3 bases, with 5 bases left between them. The CDR3 covers 14 residues. DNA of the CDR3: TGTGCCAGCAGTTACTCTAGCGACACCGGGGAGCTGTTTTTT. It specifies CASSYSSDTGELFF.